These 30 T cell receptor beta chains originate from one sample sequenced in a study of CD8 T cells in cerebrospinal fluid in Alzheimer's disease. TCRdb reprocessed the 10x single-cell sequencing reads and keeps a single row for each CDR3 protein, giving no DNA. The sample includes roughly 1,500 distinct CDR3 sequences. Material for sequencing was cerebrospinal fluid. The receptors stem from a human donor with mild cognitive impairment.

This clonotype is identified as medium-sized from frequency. CDR3 loop: CASSYSASGPYSPLHF. The chain is built from TRBV6-2 or TRBV6-3 and TRBJ1-6. The CDR3 has 16 residues. The germline V gene has CDR1 MNHEY and CDR2 SVGEGT.

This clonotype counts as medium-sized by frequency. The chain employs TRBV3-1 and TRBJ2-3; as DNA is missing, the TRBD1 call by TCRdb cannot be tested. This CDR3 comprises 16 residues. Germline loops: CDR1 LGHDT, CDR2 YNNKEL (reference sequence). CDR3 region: CASSQALGGPVQGQYF.

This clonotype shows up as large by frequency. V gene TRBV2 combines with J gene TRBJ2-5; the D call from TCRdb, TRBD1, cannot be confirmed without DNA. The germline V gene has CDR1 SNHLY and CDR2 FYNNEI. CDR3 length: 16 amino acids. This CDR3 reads CASRPLEGFFQETQYF.

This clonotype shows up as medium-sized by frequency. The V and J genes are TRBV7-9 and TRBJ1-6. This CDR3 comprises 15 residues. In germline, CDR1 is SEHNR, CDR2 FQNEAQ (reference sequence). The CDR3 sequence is CASSASSGSDSPLHF. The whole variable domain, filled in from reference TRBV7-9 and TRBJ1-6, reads DTGVSQNPRHKITKRGQNVTFRCDPISEHNRLYWYRQTLGQGPEFLTYFQNEAQLEKSRLLSDRFSAERPKGSFSTLEIQRTEQGDSAMYLCASSASSGSDSPLHFGNGTRLTVT.

CDR3 residues: CASSQVGQGLRETQYF. The V and J genes are TRBV4-1 and TRBJ2-5; there is no DNA to check the TCRdb D call of TRBD1. CDR3 length equals 16 residues. The germline V gene encodes CDR1 MGHRA and CDR2 YSYEKL.

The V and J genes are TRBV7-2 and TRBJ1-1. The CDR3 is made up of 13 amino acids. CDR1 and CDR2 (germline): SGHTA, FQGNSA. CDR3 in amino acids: CASSLRREVEAFF.

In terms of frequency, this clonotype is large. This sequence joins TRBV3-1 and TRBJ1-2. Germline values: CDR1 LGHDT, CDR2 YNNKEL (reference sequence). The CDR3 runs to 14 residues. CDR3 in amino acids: CASSQDLGNYGYTF.

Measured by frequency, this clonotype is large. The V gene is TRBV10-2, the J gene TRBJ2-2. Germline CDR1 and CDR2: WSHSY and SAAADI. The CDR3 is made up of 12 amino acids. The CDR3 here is CASRERAGELFF.

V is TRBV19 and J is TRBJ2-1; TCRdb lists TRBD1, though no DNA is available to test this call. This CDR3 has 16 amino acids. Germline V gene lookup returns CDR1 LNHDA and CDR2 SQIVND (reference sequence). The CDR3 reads CASSISWQGARNEQFF.

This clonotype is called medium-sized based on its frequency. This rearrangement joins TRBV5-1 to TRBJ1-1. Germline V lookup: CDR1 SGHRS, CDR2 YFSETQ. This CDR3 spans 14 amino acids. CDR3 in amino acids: CASSGGVVNTEAFF. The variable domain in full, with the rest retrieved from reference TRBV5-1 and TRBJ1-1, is KAGVTQTPRYLIKTRGQQVTLSCSPISGHRSVSWYQQTPGQGLQFLFEYFSETQRNKGNFPGRFSGRQFSNSRSEMNVSTLELGDSALYLCASSGGVVNTEAFFGQGTRLTVV.

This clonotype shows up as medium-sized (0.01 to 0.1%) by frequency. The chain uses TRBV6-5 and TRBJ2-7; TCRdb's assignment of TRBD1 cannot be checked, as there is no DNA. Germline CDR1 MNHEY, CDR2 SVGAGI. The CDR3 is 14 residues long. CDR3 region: CASRPGQGAVEQYF.

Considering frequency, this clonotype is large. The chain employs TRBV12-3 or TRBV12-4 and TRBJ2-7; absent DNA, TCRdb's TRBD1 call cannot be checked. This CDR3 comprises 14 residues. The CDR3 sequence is CASSLMSLSYEQYF.

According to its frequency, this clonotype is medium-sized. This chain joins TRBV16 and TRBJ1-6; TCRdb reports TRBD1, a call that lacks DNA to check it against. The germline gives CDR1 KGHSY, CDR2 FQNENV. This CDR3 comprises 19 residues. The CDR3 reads CASSQYPPDTGRGGGGLHF.

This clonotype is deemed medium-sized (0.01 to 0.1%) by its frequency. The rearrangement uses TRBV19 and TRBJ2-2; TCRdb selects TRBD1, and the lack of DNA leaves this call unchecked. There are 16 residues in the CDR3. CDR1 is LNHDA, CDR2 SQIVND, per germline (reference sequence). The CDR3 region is CASSILQGWTTGELFF. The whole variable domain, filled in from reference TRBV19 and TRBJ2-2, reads DGGITQSPKYLFRKEGQNVTLSCEQNLNHDAMYWYRQDPGQGLRLIYYSQIVNDFQKGDIAEGYSVSREKKESFPLTVTSAQKNPTAFYLCASSILQGWTTGELFFGEGSRLTVL.

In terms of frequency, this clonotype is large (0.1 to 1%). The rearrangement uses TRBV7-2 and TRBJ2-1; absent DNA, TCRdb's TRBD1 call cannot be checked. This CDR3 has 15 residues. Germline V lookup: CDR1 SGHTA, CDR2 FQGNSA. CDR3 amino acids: CASSLFRGTDNEQFF.

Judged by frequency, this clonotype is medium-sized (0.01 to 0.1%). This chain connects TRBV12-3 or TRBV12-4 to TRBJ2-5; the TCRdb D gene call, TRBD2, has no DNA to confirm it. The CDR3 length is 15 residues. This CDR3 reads CASSPAAGGGETQYF.

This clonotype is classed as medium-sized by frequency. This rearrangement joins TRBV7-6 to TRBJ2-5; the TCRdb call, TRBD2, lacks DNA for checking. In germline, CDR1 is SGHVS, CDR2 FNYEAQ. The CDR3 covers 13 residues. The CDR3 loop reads CASSLVGGETQYF.

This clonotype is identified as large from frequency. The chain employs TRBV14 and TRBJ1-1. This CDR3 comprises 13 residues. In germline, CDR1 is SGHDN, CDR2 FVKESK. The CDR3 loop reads CASSRRPQAEAFF.

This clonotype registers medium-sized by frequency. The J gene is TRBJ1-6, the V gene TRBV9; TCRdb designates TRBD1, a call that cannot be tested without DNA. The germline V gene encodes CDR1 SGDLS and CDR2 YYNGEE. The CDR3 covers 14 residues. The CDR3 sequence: CASSVLGGNSPLHF.

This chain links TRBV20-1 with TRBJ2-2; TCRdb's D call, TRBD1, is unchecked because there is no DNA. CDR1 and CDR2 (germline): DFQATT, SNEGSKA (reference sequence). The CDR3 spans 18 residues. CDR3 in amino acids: CSARDPSSGGASGELFFF.

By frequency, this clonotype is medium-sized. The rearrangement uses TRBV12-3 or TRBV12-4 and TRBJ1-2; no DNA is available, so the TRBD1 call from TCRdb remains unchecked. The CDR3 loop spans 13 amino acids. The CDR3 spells CATDLEGGHGYTF.

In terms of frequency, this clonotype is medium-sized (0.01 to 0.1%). The CDR3 is CASSDPGYNQPQHF. This sequence joins TRBV4-1 and TRBJ1-5. The CDR3 loop spans 14 amino acids. Looked up from germline, CDR1 is MGHRA and CDR2 is YSYEKL.

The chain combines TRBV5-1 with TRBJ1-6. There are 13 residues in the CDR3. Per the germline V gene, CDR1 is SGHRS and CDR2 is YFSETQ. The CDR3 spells CASSVEGNSPLHF.

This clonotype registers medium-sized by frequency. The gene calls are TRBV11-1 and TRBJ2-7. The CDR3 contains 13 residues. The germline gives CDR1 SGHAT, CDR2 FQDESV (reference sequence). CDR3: CASSFGTTYEQYF.

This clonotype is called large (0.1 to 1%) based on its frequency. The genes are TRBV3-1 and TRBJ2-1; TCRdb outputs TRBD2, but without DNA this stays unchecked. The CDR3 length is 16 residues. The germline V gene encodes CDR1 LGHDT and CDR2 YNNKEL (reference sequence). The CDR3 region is CASSQGAPSSYNEQFF.

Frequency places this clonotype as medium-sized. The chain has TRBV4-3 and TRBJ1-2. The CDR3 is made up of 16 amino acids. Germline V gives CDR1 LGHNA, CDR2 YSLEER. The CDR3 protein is CASSQGPRGLNYGYTF.

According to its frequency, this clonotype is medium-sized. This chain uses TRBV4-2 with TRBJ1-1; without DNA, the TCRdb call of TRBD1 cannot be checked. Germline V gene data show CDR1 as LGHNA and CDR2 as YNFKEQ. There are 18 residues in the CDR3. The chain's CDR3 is CASSYHTRTGVTKGEAFF.

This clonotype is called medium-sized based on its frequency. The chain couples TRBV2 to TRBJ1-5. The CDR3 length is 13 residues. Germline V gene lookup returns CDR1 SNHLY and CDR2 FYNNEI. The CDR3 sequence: CASSAQQFRPQHF.

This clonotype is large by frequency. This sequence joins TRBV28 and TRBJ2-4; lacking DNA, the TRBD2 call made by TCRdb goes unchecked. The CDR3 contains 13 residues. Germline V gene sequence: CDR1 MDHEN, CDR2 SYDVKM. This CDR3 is CASRRQGQNIQYF.

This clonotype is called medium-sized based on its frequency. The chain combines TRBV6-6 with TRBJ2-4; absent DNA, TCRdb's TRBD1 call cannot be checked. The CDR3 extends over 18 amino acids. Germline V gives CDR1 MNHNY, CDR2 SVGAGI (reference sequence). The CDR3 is CASSYSRQDSLAKNIQYF.